This is a list of T cell receptor beta chains from one sample in a study of cytomegalovirus exposure and HLA in healthy donors. Only in-frame clones appear in the TCRdb table, and some are missing; sequencing was by immunoSEQ multiplex PCR. The sample holds 80,000 to 100,000 clones. The specimen was PBMCs. The receptors were gathered from a man in his fifties in good health and CMV-seropositive. Both conserved end residues are part of each CDR3. The order of the fields is V gene, J gene, D gene, CDR3 protein, CDR3 DNA. D genes are given only for firm matches.

V gene: TRBV4-2; J gene: TRBJ1-1; D gene: NA; CDR3 protein: CASSQDRRDTEAFF; CDR3 DNA: TGTGCCAGCAGCCAAGATAGGCGGGACACTGAAGCTTTCTTT
V gene: TRBV27; J gene: TRBJ1-5; D gene: NA; CDR3 protein: CASSPQGSNQPQHF; CDR3 DNA: TGTGCCAGCAGTCCTCAGGGAAGCAATCAGCCCCAGCATTTT
V gene: TRBV7-8; J gene: TRBJ2-1; D gene: TRBD2; CDR3 protein: CASSLGLAGTNEQFF; CDR3 DNA: TGTGCCAGCAGCTTAGGACTAGCGGGCACCAATGAGCAGTTCTTC
V gene: TRBV2; J gene: TRBJ2-7; D gene: NA; CDR3 protein: CASRWQASYEQYF; CDR3 DNA: TGTGCCAGCAGATGGCAGGCGTCCTACGAGCAGTACTTC
V gene: TRBV6-5; J gene: TRBJ2-3; D gene: NA; CDR3 protein: CASSYRRSDTQYF; CDR3 DNA: TGTGCCAGCAGTTACCGGCGGAGTGATACGCAGTATTTT
V gene: TRBV15; J gene: TRBJ2-2; D gene: NA; CDR3 protein: CATSHGGGSSGELFF; CDR3 DNA: TGTGCCACCAGCCACGGGGGCGGGAGTTCCGGGGAGCTGTTTTTT
V gene: TRBV4-2; J gene: TRBJ2-7; D gene: TRBD2; CDR3 protein: CASSHGTSGRFGEQYF; CDR3 DNA: TGTGCCAGCAGCCATGGGACTAGCGGGAGGTTCGGCGAGCAGTACTTC
V gene: TRBV7-9; J gene: TRBJ1-1; D gene: NA; CDR3 protein: CASSLDEGRTEAFF; CDR3 DNA: TGTGCCAGCAGCTTAGACGAGGGGAGGACTGAAGCTTTCTTT
V gene: TRBV18; J gene: TRBJ1-5; D gene: TRBD1; CDR3 protein: CASSPGQGNQPQHF; CDR3 DNA: TGTGCCAGCTCACCGGGACAGGGTAATCAGCCCCAGCATTTT
V gene: TRBV27; J gene: TRBJ1-2; D gene: TRBD1; CDR3 protein: CASSLSDRVGYTF; CDR3 DNA: TGTGCCAGCAGTTTATCGGACAGGGTTGGCTACACCTTC
V gene: TRBV7-9; J gene: TRBJ2-1; D gene: NA; CDR3 protein: CASRSPRGNEQFF; CDR3 DNA: TGTGCCAGCAGGAGCCCTAGGGGCAATGAGCAGTTCTTC
V gene: TRBV30; J gene: TRBJ2-1; D gene: NA; CDR3 protein: CAWSVNRNNEQFF; CDR3 DNA: TGTGCCTGGAGTGTGAACAGGAACAATGAGCAGTTCTTC
V gene: TRBV6-5; J gene: TRBJ2-7; D gene: NA; CDR3 protein: CASWTEGYEQYF; CDR3 DNA: TGTGCCAGCTGGACTGAGGGCTACGAGCAGTACTTC
V gene: TRBV7-9; J gene: TRBJ2-3; D gene: TRBD2; CDR3 protein: CASSLTGAGGTDTQYF; CDR3 DNA: TGTGCCAGCAGCTTGACGGGAGCGGGAGGCACAGATACGCAGTATTTT
V gene: TRBV7-6; J gene: TRBJ2-1; D gene: NA; CDR3 protein: CASSRNPARPNNEQFF; CDR3 DNA: TGTGCCAGCAGCCGAAACCCGGCTAGACCTAACAATGAGCAGTTCTTC
V gene: TRBV11-2; J gene: TRBJ2-1; D gene: NA; CDR3 protein: CASSFSLKDINEQFF; CDR3 DNA: TGTGCCAGCAGCTTTAGCCTCAAGGACATCAATGAGCAGTTCTTC
V gene: TRBV7-2; J gene: TRBJ2-3; D gene: NA; CDR3 protein: CACSHVAFFLSTDTQYF; CDR3 DNA: TGTGCCTGCAGTCATGTGGCTTTCTTCCTTAGCACAGATACGCAGTATTTT
V gene: TRBV19; J gene: TRBJ1-2; D gene: TRBD1; CDR3 protein: CASSIGTGRHGYTF; CDR3 DNA: TGTGCCAGTAGTATTGGGACAGGGCGGCATGGCTACACCTTC
V gene: TRBV2; J gene: TRBJ1-2; D gene: TRBD1; CDR3 protein: CASSGTGGGYGYTF; CDR3 DNA: TGTGCCAGCAGTGGGACAGGGGGAGGGTATGGCTACACCTTC
V gene: TRBV19; J gene: TRBJ1-2; D gene: NA; CDR3 protein: CASSISRAPIDSGYTF; CDR3 DNA: TGTGCCAGTAGTATATCCAGGGCCCCTATTGACAGTGGCTACACCTTC
V gene: TRBV7-8; J gene: TRBJ2-7; D gene: TRBD2; CDR3 protein: CASSPGLAGGLRYEQYF; CDR3 DNA: TGTGCCAGCAGCCCCGGACTAGCGGGAGGGCTAAGGTACGAGCAGTACTTC
V gene: TRBV9; J gene: TRBJ2-7; D gene: NA; CDR3 protein: CASSVGGTAYEQYF; CDR3 DNA: TGTGCCAGCAGCGTGGGAGGAACCGCCTACGAGCAGTACTTC
V gene: TRBV5-1; J gene: TRBJ2-3; D gene: NA; CDR3 protein: CASSLATSPTDTQYF; CDR3 DNA: TGCGCCAGCAGCTTGGCTACTTCCCCCACAGATACGCAGTATTTT
V gene: TRBV18; J gene: TRBJ2-7; D gene: TRBD1; CDR3 protein: CASSRAPDRYNEQYF; CDR3 DNA: TGTGCCAGCTCTCGGGCCCCGGACAGGTATAACGAGCAGTACTTC
V gene: TRBV4-2; J gene: TRBJ1-2; D gene: NA; CDR3 protein: CASSRAGTSYGYTF; CDR3 DNA: TGTGCCAGCAGCCGTGCCGGGACAAGCTATGGCTACACCTTC
V gene: TRBV6-1; J gene: TRBJ1-1; D gene: NA; CDR3 protein: CASAGNTEAFF; CDR3 DNA: TGTGCCAGCGCCGGGAACACTGAAGCTTTCTTT
V gene: TRBV7-2; J gene: TRBJ2-7; D gene: NA; CDR3 protein: CASSLAGVALYF; CDR3 DNA: TGTGCCAGCAGCTTAGCAGGGGTAGCCCTCTACTTC
V gene: TRBV7-8; J gene: TRBJ2-7; D gene: TRBD2; CDR3 protein: CASSGSGRTAYEQYF; CDR3 DNA: TGTGCCAGCAGCGGGAGCGGGAGGACGGCCTACGAGCAGTACTTC
V gene: TRBV27; J gene: TRBJ2-7; D gene: NA; CDR3 protein: CASSLRWRGSYEQYF; CDR3 DNA: TGTGCCAGCAGTTTACGATGGCGGGGCTCCTACGAGCAGTACTTC
V gene: TRBV9; J gene: TRBJ1-2; D gene: NA; CDR3 protein: CASSPSGTYNYGYTF; CDR3 DNA: TGTGCCAGCAGCCCTTCCGGGACATACAACTATGGCTACACCTTC